Presented here are 13 T cell receptor beta chains from one specimen sequenced in a study of graft-versus-host responses after intestinal transplantation. Clones were read by immunoSEQ multiplex PCR, and TCRdb kept only the in-frame ones, dropping some. The repertoire holds about 4,600 clones, with about 30% as singletons. The material was alloreactive CD4+ T cells from a mixed lymphocyte reaction culture, obtained before intestinal transplant. The subset denotes: CFSE-low proliferating T cells sorted from approximately 6-day pre-transplant mixed lymphocyte reaction (GvH or HvG direction). The receptors were sampled from a human patient who received an intestinal transplant.

The chain uses TRBV7-9 and TRBJ2-5; the D gene could be TRBD1 or TRBD2 (5 bases each). The DNA end is a closer match to TRBJ2-7, so the J assignment may be wrong. The CDR3 length is 15 residues. CDR1 is SEHNR and CDR2 is FQNEAQ in the germline V gene (reference sequence). The CDR3 DNA sequence: TGTGCCAGCAACGACTATAGACCAGGGTCTTACGAGCAGTACTTC. This sequence encodes CASNDYRPGSYEQYF.

The genes are TRBV4-1 and TRBJ1-2; TRBD1 matches 8 bases. Germline CDR1 is MGHRA and CDR2 is YSYEKL. Germline trimming cut 0 bases from V and 3 bases from J; bases unmatched to any gene: 6. This CDR3 spans 16 amino acids. CDR3: CASSQDRTGTYYGYTF. DNA of the CDR3: TGCGCCAGCAGCCAAGACCGGACAGGGACTTACTATGGCTACACCTTC.

CDR3 in amino acids: CASRGRANYGYTF. CDR3 nucleotides: TGTGCCAGCAGGGGACGGGCTAACTATGGCTACACCTTC. The chain uses TRBV5-3 and TRBJ1-2, with a tentative D call TRBD1 (6 bases). TRBV5-3 is an ORF, and what it does is uncertain. CDR3 length: 13 amino acids. Trimming cost V 8 bases and J 0 bases, with 11 bases left between them.

CDR3 sequence: CASSTTGTSEQYF. Written as DNA, the CDR3 is TGTGCCAGCAGCACAACCGGGACTAGCGAGCAGTACTTC. This rearrangement joins TRBV7-9 to TRBJ2-7; TRBD2 matches at 8 bases. Trimming cost V 5 bases and J 6 bases; bases outside gene matches: 6. There are 13 residues in the CDR3. Germline V CDR1 and CDR2: SEHNR, FQNEAQ (reference sequence).

The genes are TRBV29-1 and TRBJ2-7; 10 nucleotides agree with TRBD1. CDR1 is SQVTM, CDR2 ANQGSEA, per germline. The trim removed 7 bases at V and 2 bases at J, leaving 8 bases unmatched. The CDR3 is 14 amino acids. The CDR3 is CSAEGTGEAYEQYF. In DNA form, the CDR3 reads TGCAGCGCCGAGGGGACAGGGGAGGCCTACGAGCAGTACTTC.

Sample share makes this clone large. Other DNA sequences in this sample translate to the same CDR3. The J gene is TRBJ2-6, the V gene TRBV11-2, with TRBD1 as a possible D gene (6 bases). Germline lookup yields CDR1 SGHAT and CDR2 FQNNGV. CDR3 size: 17 residues. V was pared by 4 bases and J by 0 bases, with 13 bases between. CDR3 protein: CASSSTGSPSGANVLTF. The CDR3, as DNA: TGTGCCAGCAGCTCGACAGGTTCTCCCTCTGGGGCCAACGTCCTGACTTTC.

To note about this clone: A read error may explain this, as a much larger clone is one base away. The V and J genes are TRBV7-3 and TRBJ1-6; 7 nucleotides agree with TRBD1. Per the germline V gene, CDR1 is SGHTA and CDR2 is FQGTGA. Trimming removed 5 bases from V and 11 bases from J; junction bases left unmatched: 12. This CDR3 is built from 15 residues. The CDR3 sequence: CASSATGTMGAPLHF. The DNA of the CDR3 is TGTGCCAGCAGCGCGACAGGGACGATGGGTGCACCCCTCCACTTT.

This clone has just a few counts. The gene calls are TRBV30 and TRBJ1-1; no clear D gene. Germline V gives CDR1 GTSNPN, CDR2 SVGIG (reference sequence). V was clipped by 5 bases and J by 3 bases, with 13 bases between them. CDR3 length: 13 residues. For the CDR3, the DNA is TGTGCCTGGGTGGTAGCAGATTACACTGAAGCTTTCTTT. Amino acid sequence: CAWVVADYTEAFF.

This clone showed up just a few times. The CDR3 DNA sequence: TGTGCCAGCAGCTTAGGGGCAGGTGCTGGGGAGGCCCAGCATTTT. Translated: CASSLGAGAGEAQHF. The V call is TRBV11-2, the J call TRBJ1-5, with D hard to call. In germline, CDR1 is SGHAT, CDR2 FQNNGV. V was pared by 1 base and J by 11 bases, with 18 bases between. The CDR3 is made up of 15 amino acids.

This clone came up a few times. The chain has TRBV19 and TRBJ1-1; D not certain. V was pared by 7 bases and J by 5 bases, with 17 bases between. Germline V lookup: CDR1 LNHDA, CDR2 SQIVND (reference sequence). This CDR3 contains 14 residues. This CDR3 is CASKPWRARTEAFF. The CDR3 DNA follows: TGTGCCAGTAAGCCTTGGAGAGCGAGGACTGAAGCTTTCTTT.

The chain's CDR3 is CASSFRAASGEQYF. In DNA form, the CDR3 reads TGTGCCAGCAGCTTTCGGGCAGCTTCAGGGGAGCAGTACTTC. The chain joins TRBV13 to TRBJ2-7, with a tentative D call TRBD1 (5 bases). This CDR3 spans 14 amino acids. Germline V gene sequence: CDR1 PRHDT, CDR2 FYEKMQ (reference sequence). The germline V and J ends were trimmed by 3 bases and 7 bases, with 16 bases remaining between them. The variable domain in full, completed from reference TRBV13 and TRBJ2-7, reads AAGVIQSPRHLIKEKRETATLKCYPIPRHDTVYWYQQGPGQDPQFLISFYEKMQSDKGSIPDRFSAQQFSDYHSELNMSSLELGDSALYFCASSFRAASGEQYFGPGTRLTVT.

This clone is labeled as medium-sized. As DNA, the CDR3 is TGTGCCAGCACTTCTAAATTGGGGAGGGGCCTGGAAAAACTGTTTTTT. Protein product: CASTSKLGRGLEKLFF. The chain joins TRBV28 to TRBJ1-4; TRBD1 might be the D (5 bases). Trimming pared 7 bases from V and 8 bases from J, leaving 23 bases between. Per the germline V gene, CDR1 is MDHEN and CDR2 is SYDVKM. The CDR3 covers 16 residues.

The chain uses TRBV10-1 and TRBJ2-7; no definite D call. CDR3 length: 13 residues. V was pared by 2 bases and J by 6 bases, with 11 bases between. The germline V gene has CDR1 WNHNN and CDR2 SYGVQD (reference sequence). The CDR3 spells CASSEAWAREQYF. The CDR3 nucleotides read TGCGCCAGCAGTGAGGCGTGGGCGCGCGAGCAGTACTTC.